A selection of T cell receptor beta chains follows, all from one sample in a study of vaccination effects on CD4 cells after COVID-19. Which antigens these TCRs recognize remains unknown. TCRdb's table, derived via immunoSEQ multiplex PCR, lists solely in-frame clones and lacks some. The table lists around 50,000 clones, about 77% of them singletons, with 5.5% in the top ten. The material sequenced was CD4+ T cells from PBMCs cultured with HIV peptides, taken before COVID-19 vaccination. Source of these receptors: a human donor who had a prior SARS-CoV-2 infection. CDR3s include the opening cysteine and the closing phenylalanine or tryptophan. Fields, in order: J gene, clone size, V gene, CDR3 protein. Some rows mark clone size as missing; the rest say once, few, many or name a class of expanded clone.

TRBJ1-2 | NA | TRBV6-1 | CASSEFGVFYGYTF
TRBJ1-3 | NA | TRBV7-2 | CASSPLGSGNTIYF
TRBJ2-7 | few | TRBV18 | CASSFLGYEQYF
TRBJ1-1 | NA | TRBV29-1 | CSVEDSANTEAFF
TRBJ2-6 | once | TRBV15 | CATLMSGTSFSGANVLTF
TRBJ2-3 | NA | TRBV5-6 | CASSFWGVGSSTDTQYF
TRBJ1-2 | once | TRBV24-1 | CATSLEGFVGYTF
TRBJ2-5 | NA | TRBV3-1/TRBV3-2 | CASSQGHWGTQYF
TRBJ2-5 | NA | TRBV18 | CASSSGTGQETQYF
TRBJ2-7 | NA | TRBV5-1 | CASSLAESGASSYEQYF
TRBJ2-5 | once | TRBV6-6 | CASGERGAQETQYF
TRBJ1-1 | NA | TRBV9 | CASSVGGQENTEAFF
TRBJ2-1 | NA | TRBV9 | CASSLSGGGLEQFF
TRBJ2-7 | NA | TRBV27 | CASSYKPSGQGASPLYEQYF
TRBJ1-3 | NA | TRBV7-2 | CASRARGAGNTIYF
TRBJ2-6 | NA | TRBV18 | CASSPGVVSSGANVLTF
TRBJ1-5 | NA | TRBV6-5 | CASNRHNQPQHF
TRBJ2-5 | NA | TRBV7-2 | CASSLRGGGETQYF
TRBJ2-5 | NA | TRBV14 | CASSGKGETQYF
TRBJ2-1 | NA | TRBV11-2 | CASSYIRGHYNEQFF
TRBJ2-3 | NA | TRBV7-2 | CASSLAGAQFSSNTQYF
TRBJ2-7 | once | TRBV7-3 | CASSWTGGLSEQYF
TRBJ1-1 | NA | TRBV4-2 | CASSRGGSDTEAFF
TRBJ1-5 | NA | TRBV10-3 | CAISELQGLNQPQHF
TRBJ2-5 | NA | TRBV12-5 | CASATAGALETQYF
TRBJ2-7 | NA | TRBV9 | CASSARDREGYEQYF
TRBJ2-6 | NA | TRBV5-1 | CASSSKSGLAEIKSSGANVLTF
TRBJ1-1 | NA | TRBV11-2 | CASSLELAEAFF
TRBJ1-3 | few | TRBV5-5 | CASSLQQNSGNTIYF
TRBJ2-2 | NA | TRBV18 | CASSPYRTGTNTGELFF
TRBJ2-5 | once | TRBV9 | CASSVLGSGGEETQYF
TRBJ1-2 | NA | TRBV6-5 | CASNNGGSGYTF
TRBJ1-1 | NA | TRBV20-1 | CSARDHRGAFF
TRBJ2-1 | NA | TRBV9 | CASSVGWGSGGVWQFF
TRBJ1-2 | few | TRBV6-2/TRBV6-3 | CASSYSARADRGYGYTF
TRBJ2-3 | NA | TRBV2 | CASKRLAAPDTQYF
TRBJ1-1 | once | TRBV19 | CASSMVARGTEAFF
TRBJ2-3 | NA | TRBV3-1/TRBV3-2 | CASSRREFGTDTQYF
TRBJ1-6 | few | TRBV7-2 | CASSSTGSYSPLHF
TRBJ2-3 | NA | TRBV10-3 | CAIRQGADTQYF
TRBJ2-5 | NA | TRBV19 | CASSKGLAAETQYF
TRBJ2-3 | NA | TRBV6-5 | CASRGVPTDTQYF
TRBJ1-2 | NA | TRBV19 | CASRGTDNNYGYTF
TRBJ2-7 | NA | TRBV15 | CATSRGPYEQYF
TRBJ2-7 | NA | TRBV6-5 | CASNRQEGSYEQYF
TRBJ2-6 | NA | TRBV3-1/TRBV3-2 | CASSQGSGANVLTF
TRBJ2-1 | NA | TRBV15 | CATSRKRASSAVDEQFF
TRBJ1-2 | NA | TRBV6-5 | CASTTGSNYGYTF
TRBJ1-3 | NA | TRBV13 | CASSLKAGNTIYF
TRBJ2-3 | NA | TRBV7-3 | CASSPDRATQYF
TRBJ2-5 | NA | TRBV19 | CASSVEGGHRETQYF
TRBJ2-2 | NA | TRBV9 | CASSPRTSGTTGELFF
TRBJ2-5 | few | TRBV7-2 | CASSFRDGTRRYF